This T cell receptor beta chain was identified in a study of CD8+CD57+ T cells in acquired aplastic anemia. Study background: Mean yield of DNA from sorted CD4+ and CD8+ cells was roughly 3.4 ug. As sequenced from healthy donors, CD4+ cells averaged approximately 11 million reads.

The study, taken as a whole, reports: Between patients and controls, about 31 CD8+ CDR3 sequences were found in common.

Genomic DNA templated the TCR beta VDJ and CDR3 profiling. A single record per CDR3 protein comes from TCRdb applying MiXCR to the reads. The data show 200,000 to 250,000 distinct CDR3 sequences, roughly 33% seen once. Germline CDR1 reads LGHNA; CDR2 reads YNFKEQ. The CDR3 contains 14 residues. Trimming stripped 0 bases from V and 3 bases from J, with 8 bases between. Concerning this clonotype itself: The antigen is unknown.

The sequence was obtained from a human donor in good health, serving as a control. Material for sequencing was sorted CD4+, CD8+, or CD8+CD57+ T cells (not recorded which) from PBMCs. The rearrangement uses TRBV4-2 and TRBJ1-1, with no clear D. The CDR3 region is CASSQDREYTEAFF. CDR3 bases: TGTGCCAGCAGCCAAGATAGGGAGTACACTGAAGCTTTCTTT.